The subject of this entry is one T cell receptor beta chain. CDR3 length: 14 amino acids. Losses at the gene ends were 4 bases for V and 5 bases for J; bases not matched to a gene: 7. CDR1 and CDR2 (germline): SGHRS, YFSETQ. Clones were sequenced by immunoSEQ multiplex PCR, and TCRdb holds only the in-frame ones, with some missing. The sample lists a few million clones, more than 80% occurring once. These data are taken from a study of shared clonotypes between healthy human individuals. This receptor was taken from a man in his late teens or twenties in good health. Some clones in this sample may be carry-over from other donors' samples. The material sequenced was naive CD4+ T cells from PBMCs. Regarding subset: CD45RA+ positively selected. The rearrangement uses TRBV5-1 and TRBJ2-7; 9 bases agree with TRBD1. The CDR3 loop reads CASSRGTGNDEQYF. CDR3 coding DNA: TGCGCCAGCAGCCGCGGGACAGGGAATGACGAGCAGTACTTC.